The sequence of this T cell receptor (beta chain) was determined in a study of blood T cell repertoires in COVID-19. Study as a whole: There were acute and convalescent COVID-19 samples, and they came from the United States, Italy and Spain. T cells, B-cell-depleted T cells, or PBMCs provided the cDNA or gDNA that served as material.

TCRdb keeps only in-frame clones here, not all; method: immunoSEQ multiplex PCR. Here the sample spans roughly 240,000 clones, 65% to 90% being singletons. This study enrolled people aged roughly 18 to 89 from around 25 US geographic areas. Per the germline V gene, CDR1 is SGHRS and CDR2 is YFSETQ. Trimming took 0 bases from V and 0 from J; bases not matched to a gene: 2. The CDR3 has 16 amino acids. The TCR comes from a woman aged 45-65 years with acute COVID-19. The sample was PBMCs or T cells enriched from blood (not recorded which). The chain joins TRBV5-1 to TRBJ2-2; the match to TRBD1 covers 7 bases. CDR3 sequence (DNA): TGCGCCAGCAGCTTGGGCCAGGGGGCGAACACCGGGGAGCTGTTTTTT. Protein product: CASSLGQGANTGELFF.